This TCR beta chain was found in a study of PD-L1 blockade in urothelial cancer (dated by TCRdb to about 2017). For the study in its entirety: All patients started therapy at some point between 2014 and 2016 and received atezolizumab 1,200 mg intravenously every 3 weeks. About 85% of the 29 patients were males with bladder-origin urothelial cancer, and about 65% of the roughly 29 reported a prior smoking history. Patients had an ECOG performance status of 0 or 1 and had received between 0 and 3 prior chemotherapy regimens. Blood samples were analyzed at two time points: 3 weeks after treatment start (second dose) and 6 weeks after treatment start. A median of roughly 140,000 T cells and some 90,000 unique TCRs was obtained from blood samples, and a median clonality of around 0.072 was observed. The study was an exploratory multi-omic analysis of somatic, immune and clinical correlates of response to PD-L1 blockade with atezolizumab in urothelial cancer. Pretreatment tumor samples and matched peripheral blood, collected serially before and after atezolizumab treatment, underwent TCR sequencing. Durable clinical benefit was defined as a progression-free survival longer than 6 months, and TCR features were additionally tested against progression-free survival and overall survival. In the same patients, whole exome sequencing and RNA sequencing of pretreatment tumors were performed in addition to TCR sequencing. Durable clinical benefit was achieved by nine patients and was not achieved by 20 patients. Pretreatment blood TCR-seq was available for nearly 30 patients, at least one posttreatment blood collection was obtained for some 24 patients, and tumor TCR-seq was available for some 24 patients. The study at large found these results: Because of the small sample size (n ≈ 27) and the many exploratory analyses performed, the results are intended to be regarded as hypothesis-generating. Among patients with durable benefit, tumor-associated TCR clones showed greater expansion in peripheral blood 3 weeks after treatment started (n ≈ 24, p = 0.022). A pretreatment peripheral blood TCR clonality below the median was linked to improved progression-free and overall survival.

From the cysteine through the phenylalanine, the CDR3 covers 17 amino acids. Only CDR3 DNA remains: 51 bases, in frame from the first base. V and J are trimmed by 6 bases and 4 bases, and the gene matches miss 13 bases of the junction. The germline V gene yields SNHLY for CDR1 and FYNNEI for CDR2. The cohort comprised approximately 30 patients with locally advanced or metastatic urothelial carcinoma treated at Memorial Sloan Kettering on a trial protocol. Peripheral blood mononuclear cells were collected pretreatment and during treatment, with between 1 and 8 total time points per patient. The Qiagen DNeasy Blood extraction kit was used to purify genomic DNA from total PBMCs and tumor samples. PBMCs were collected pretreatment and during treatment, and were isolated and stored as previously described. Synthetic TCR analog templates were spiked into each PCR to estimate absolute template abundance from read counts. The immunoSEQ assay used bias-controlled V and J gene primers to amplify TCRbeta CDR3 regions from genomic DNA. Sequencing of rearranged TCRbeta segments was performed at approximately 20X coverage. In the paper's pipeline: Sequencing errors were corrected by clustering, and CDR3s were annotated against IMGT so that V, D and J genes could be assigned. Only productive TCRbeta rearrangements were used in downstream analyses, excluding out-of-frame or stop-codon sequences. Clonality was computed as one minus Shannon entropy normalized by the log of the number of unique productive sequences. Clones differing between time points or between blood and tumor were identified using Fisher's exact test with Benjamini-Hochberg correction, with an adjusted p below 0.01 applied as the threshold. The table comes from immuneACCESS by way of TCRdb, which keeps in-frame sequences with V and J called. Part of the clones is missing from these tables; in studies checked, under half for an unresolved V gene and the rest for unknown reasons. V, J and clone size reflect that table, while D and trimming were determined from the DNA. This sample is represented by tens of thousands of clones; over 90% of them were singletons. The leading ten clones occupy 8% to 9.5% of the sample.

In the case of this clone: No antigen is known for it. Base qualities were left out, and no much larger clone turns up one base away.

The sequence came from a man between 60 and 75 years old with urothelial cancer. The V and J segments used are TRBV2 and TRBJ2-3, with TRBD2 identical over 10 junction bases. The sample here was PBMCs, taken around atezolizumab (anti-PD-L1) treatment. CDR3 loop: CASSLPKRGGLPDTQYF. The DNA sequence is TGTGCCAGCAGCCTCCCCAAGCGGGGGGGACTGCCAGATACGCAGTATTTT.